These 19 T cell receptor beta chains were all obtained from the same sample, sequenced in a study of T cells in Graves' hyperthyroidism and ophthalmopathy. Amplified TCR beta CDR3 regions came from RNA transcripts. HTBI primers were the set used in a first-round RT-PCR of the TCR CDR3. Via MiXCR, TCRdb re-called the multiplex PCR reads, giving one row per CDR3 protein. The repertoire includes some 420,000 distinct CDR3 sequences, approximately 13% of them detected once, and 5.3% sits in the top ten. Sequencing was carried out using blood. The receptors derive from a woman between 18 and 29 years old with Graves' hyperthyroidism.

This clonotype was observed at least ten times. This sequence joins TRBV6-2 or TRBV6-3 and TRBJ2-1; tentatively, D is TRBD2 (6 bases). This CDR3 comprises 13 residues. Germline assignment: CDR1 MNHEY and CDR2 SVGEGT. The V end lost 5 bases, the J end lost 7 bases, and 12 bases lay between the germline ends. CDR3 region: CASSLREVNEQFF. The CDR3 DNA is TGTGCCAGCAGTCTCAGGGAGGTGAATGAGCAGTTCTTC.

The chain recombines TRBV29-1 with TRBJ2-1; 11 bases line up with TRBD2. The V and J ends lost 4 bases and 6 bases, in that order; junction bases with no gene match: 5. Germline lookup yields CDR1 SQVTM and CDR2 ANQGSEA. The CDR3 extends over 14 amino acids. The CDR3 DNA reads as TGCAGCGTTGCCGGAACTAGCGGGAGCAATGAGCAGTTCTTC. Encoded protein: CSVAGTSGSNEQFF.

This clonotype was detected many times. V usage is TRBV2 and J usage is TRBJ2-7; tentatively, D is TRBD1 (6 bases). The CDR3 totals 15 residues. In germline, CDR1 is SNHLY, CDR2 FYNNEI. Trimming took 6 bases from V and 2 from J, leaving 17 bases between them. The CDR3: CASSRDTEKTYEQYF. The CDR3 DNA sequence: TGTGCCAGCAGCCGGGACACGGAAAAGACCTACGAGCAGTACTTC. Looking up the rest from reference TRBV2 and TRBJ2-7 gives the full variable domain: EPEVTQTPSHQVTQMGQEVILRCVPISNHLYFYWYRQILGQKVEFLVSFYNNEISEKSEIFDDQFSVERPDGSNFTLKIRSTKLEDSAMYFCASSRDTEKTYEQYFGPGTRLTVT.

This clonotype was counted at least ten times. J is TRBJ2-4 and V is TRBV12-3 or TRBV12-4; TRBD1 or TRBD2 may be the D gene (5 bases each). The CDR3 extends over 15 amino acids. V lost 3 bases, J lost 4 bases, and 13 bases lay in between. CDR3 nucleotides: TGTGCCAGCAGTTTCAGAGGGCAGGGAAAAAACATTCAGTACTTC. Translated, it gives CASSFRGQGKNIQYF.

Only a few counts were recorded for this clonotype. The chain carries TRBV5-1 and TRBJ2-2; the D gene is possibly TRBD1 (5 bases). Germline-derived CDR1 and CDR2 are SGHRS and YFSETQ. This CDR3 has 13 residues. The ends were cut back, 2 bases at V and 6 bases at J, with 8 bases in the middle. CDR3 nucleotides: TGCGCCAGCAGCTTCAGGGATGCCGGGGAGCTGTTTTTT. It translates to CASSFRDAGELFF.

The chain recombines TRBV6-6 with TRBJ2-1, with 7 bases that match TRBD2. V gave up 0 bases and J gave up 7 bases; unmatched junction bases: 9. This CDR3 has 16 residues. CDR1 is MNHNY, CDR2 SVGAGI, per germline (reference sequence). This CDR3 reads CASSYSTPGGPNEQFF. DNA of the CDR3: TGTGCCAGCAGTTACTCGACCCCGGGAGGCCCGAATGAGCAGTTCTTC.

Details on this clonotype: It may be a read error: a sequence one base away is much more abundant. The genes are TRBV12-3 or TRBV12-4 and TRBJ2-2; D gene ambiguous. The closer fit of TRBJ1-1 to the DNA end suggests the J call may be wrong. CDR3 length: 14 amino acids. The CDR3 is CASRLPQGFPGAFF. DNA for the CDR3: TGTGCCAGCAGACTCCCCCAAGGGTTCCCTGGAGCTTTCTTT.

This clonotype was detected a few times. The chain recombines TRBV20-1 with TRBJ1-6, with 9 bases identical to TRBD1. Losses at the gene ends were 3 bases for V and 5 bases for J; bases not matched to a gene: 11. Germline-derived CDR1 and CDR2 are DFQATT and SNEGSKA (reference sequence). The CDR3 runs to 17 residues. The CDR3 sequence is CSARQQGAGINNSPLHF. In DNA form, the CDR3 reads TGCAGTGCTAGGCAACAGGGGGCCGGGATTAATAATTCACCCCTCCACTTT.

This clonotype was seen at least ten times. The chain links TRBV12-3 or TRBV12-4 to TRBJ1-3, with D perhaps matching TRBD1 (5 bases). Trimming removed 5 bases from V and 4 bases from J, with 12 bases in between. This CDR3 comprises 14 residues. CDR3 sequence: CASSVGTAGNTIYF. The DNA of the CDR3 is TGTGCCAGCAGTGTCGGGACGGCCGGAAACACCATATATTTT.

This clonotype was detected many times. The gene calls are TRBV27 and TRBJ2-1, with 8 bases identical to TRBD1. This CDR3 is 15 amino acids long. The trim removed 5 bases at V and 4 bases at J, leaving 7 bases unmatched. Germline V gene data show CDR1 as MNHEY and CDR2 as SMNVEV (reference sequence). The CDR3 DNA follows: TGTGCCAGCAGTGCCGGGACAGGTCTATACAATGAGCAGTTCTTC. Protein: CASSAGTGLYNEQFF.

This clonotype was seen repeatedly, ten times or more. The V call is TRBV7-9, the J call TRBJ2-1; maybe TRBD2 (5 bases). This CDR3 spans 18 amino acids. Germline values: CDR1 SEHNR, CDR2 FQNEAQ (reference sequence). V was shortened by 0 bases and J by 4 bases, with 19 bases between the two germline ends. CDR3 nucleotide sequence: TGTGCCAGCAGCTTAGCGGTCCCCAAACTTGGGAGATACAATGAGCAGTTCTTC. It specifies CASSLAVPKLGRYNEQFF.

The table lists this clonotype with many counts. The chain carries TRBV28 and TRBJ2-7; 8 positions agree with TRBD2. V was clipped by 9 bases and J by 4 bases; unmatched bases: 14. This CDR3 region has 15 residues. Germline-derived CDR1 and CDR2 are MDHEN and SYDVKM. The CDR3 region has the DNA TGTGCCAGATACCCTGGGACTAGGGGCCCGTACGAGCAGTACTTC. It specifies CARYPGTRGPYEQYF.

This clonotype was detected ten times or more. V gene TRBV12-3 or TRBV12-4 combines with J gene TRBJ1-1; no clear D gene. V shed 3 bases and J shed 1 base, with 6 bases lying between them. This CDR3 spans 13 amino acids. The CDR3 bases are TGTGCCAGCAGTTTCTCCCAGAACACTGAAGCTTTCTTT. Translated: CASSFSQNTEAFF.

The table lists this clonotype with many counts. The genes are TRBV7-3 and TRBJ2-1; 7 nucleotides line up with TRBD2. This CDR3 region has 15 residues. Germline-derived CDR1 and CDR2 are SGHTA and FQGTGA. Trimming at V came to 4 bases and at J to 0 bases, leaving 3 bases not matched to a gene. CDR3 region: CASSSGLVSYNEQFF. The CDR3 DNA reads TGTGCCAGCAGCTCAGGACTAGTCTCCTACAATGAGCAGTTCTTC.

This chain joins TRBV19 and TRBJ2-1; D is unclear. The CDR3 is 14 amino acids. The germline V and J ends were trimmed by 7 bases and 0 bases, with 10 bases remaining between them. From germline, CDR1 is LNHDA and CDR2 SQIVND (reference sequence). The CDR3 DNA is TGTGCCAGTACCAGCATGAGCTCCTACAATGAGCAGTTCTTC. Protein product: CASTSMSSYNEQFF. Looking up the rest from reference TRBV19 and TRBJ2-1 gives the full variable domain: DGGITQSPKYLFRKEGQNVTLSCEQNLNHDAMYWYRQDPGQGLRLIYYSQIVNDFQKGDIAEGYSVSREKKESFPLTVTSAQKNPTAFYLCASTSMSSYNEQFFGPGTRLTVL.

In its sample, this clonotype was seen many times. The V gene is TRBV4-1, the J gene TRBJ2-7, with 12 bases fitting TRBD2. The CDR3 totals 16 residues. CDR1 MGHRA and CDR2 YSYEKL come from the germline V gene. After removal of 0 bases from V and 6 bases from J, the junction contained 6 bases not matched to a gene. CDR3 protein: CASSQDGTSGFGEQYF. Here the CDR3 DNA reads TGCGCCAGCAGCCAAGATGGGACTAGCGGGTTTGGCGAGCAGTACTTC.

The chain employs TRBV5-5 and TRBJ2-2; 9 bases map to TRBD1. Trimming took 4 bases from V and 6 from J; bases not matched to a gene: 13. Germline-derived CDR1 and CDR2 are SGHKS and YYEKEE (reference sequence). CDR3 length: 17 amino acids. The CDR3 region is CASSQTPGQGTAGELFF. In nucleotides, the CDR3 is TGTGCCAGCAGCCAGACTCCGGGACAGGGAACGGCCGGGGAGCTGTTTTTT.

This clonotype was counted at least ten times. The V call is TRBV28, the J call TRBJ2-1; D is undetermined. V lost 5 bases and J lost 7, with 6 bases in between. CDR1 and CDR2 (germline): MDHEN, SYDVKM. This CDR3 region has 11 residues. CDR3 sequence: CASSQENEQFF. The DNA of the CDR3 is TGTGCCAGCAGTCAGGAGAATGAGCAGTTCTTC.

V usage is TRBV20-1 and J usage is TRBJ2-5; 8 nucleotides match TRBD1. Germline CDR1 is DFQATT and CDR2 is SNEGSKA (reference sequence). This CDR3 has 13 residues. V shed 6 bases and J 1 base; nucleotides not matched to a gene: 4. DNA of the CDR3: TGCAGTGCACCTGACAGGGGCCAAGAGACCCAGTACTTC. This translates into CSAPDRGQETQYF.